This section outlines one T cell receptor (beta chain) sequence together with its context. As yet, its antigen is unknown. This CDR3 has 15 residues. The germline V and J ends were trimmed by 5 bases and 0 bases, with 13 bases remaining between them. Per germline, CDR1 SGHTA and CDR2 FQGNSA. This sample stems from a study of CD8+CD57+ T cells in acquired aplastic anemia. Study-wide results and limits: Simpson's diversity of CD8+ cells was not significantly different in patients compared with controls.

Patients who underwent sequencing had shown CD8+CD57+ cell expansion by flow cytometry. Genomic DNA templated the TCR beta VDJ and CDR3 profiling. TCRdb redid the calling of the reads with MiXCR, one entry per CDR3 protein. The table lists roughly 250,000 distinct CDR3 sequences, roughly 80% of them singletons. The V call is TRBV7-2, the J call TRBJ2-5; D perhaps matches TRBD1 (6 bases). The source is a human donor with aplastic anemia. Source material: sorted CD4+, CD8+, or CD8+CD57+ T cells (not recorded which) from PBMCs. The CDR3 DNA is TGTGCCAGCAGCCCGAGACAGGCGAACCAAGAGACCCAGTACTTC. Protein product: CASSPRQANQETQYF.